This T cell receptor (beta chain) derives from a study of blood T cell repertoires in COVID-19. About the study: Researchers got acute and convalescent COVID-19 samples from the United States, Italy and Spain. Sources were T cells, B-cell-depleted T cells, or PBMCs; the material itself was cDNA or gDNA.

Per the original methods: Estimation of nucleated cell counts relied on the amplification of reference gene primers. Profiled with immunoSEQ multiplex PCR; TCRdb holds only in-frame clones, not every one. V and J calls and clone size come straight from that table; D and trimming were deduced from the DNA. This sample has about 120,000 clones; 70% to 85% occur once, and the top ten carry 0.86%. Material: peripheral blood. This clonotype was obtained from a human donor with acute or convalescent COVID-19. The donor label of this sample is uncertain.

The CDR3 bases are TGTGCCACCAGTGATTTGGGGAGGGAGGACACCGGGGAGCTGTTTTTT. Its protein is CATSDLGREDTGELFF. V gene TRBV24-1 combines with J gene TRBJ2-2, with 7 bases lining up with TRBD2. The J segment lost 3 bases and the V segment lost 0 bases, leaving 3 bases of the junction unmatched. This CDR3 has 16 amino acids. Germline V gives CDR1 KGHDR, CDR2 SFDVKD.